This TCR beta chain stems from a study of T cell responses to AZD1222 COVID-19 vaccine. In the study overall: Second-dose groups at about 4 or about 12 weeks were pooled.

General study findings and limits: Clonal diversity was possibly underestimated, and white British individuals and females predominated among donors. Nearly half of the spike-specific TCRs reportedly recognize variant regions that carry no mutations.

The assay was immunoSEQ multiplex PCR, and TCRdb's table has in-frame clones only and misses some. Of roughly 67,000 clones listed, 85% to 90% were seen once; the top ten hold about 8%. The CDR3 has 10 residues. Germline CDR1 and CDR2: GTSNPN and SVGIG (reference sequence). V was cut by 8 bases and J by 2 bases, with 6 bases left in between. A remark on this clone: Its specificity is not known.

The J gene is TRBJ2-5, the V gene TRBV30; no definite D call. The sequences come from peripheral blood, collected on day 0 of AZD1222 vaccination. This TCR was sampled from an adult in good health. The CDR3 region has the DNA TGTGCCCAAGGTCAAGAGACCCAGTACTTC. Translating it yields CAQGQETQYF.